Listed below are T cell receptor beta chains from one sample, sequenced in a study of human T cells and chemical hapten exposure. From the RACE reads, TCRdb called clonotypes with MiXCR, one entry per CDR3 protein. The profile shows approximately 79,000 distinct CDR3 sequences, 7.5% to 9.5% of them singletons. Sequencing was performed on whole blood, taken in connection with sensitization to the hapten diphenylcyclopropenone (DPC). These receptors originate from a man between 35 and 55 years old with alopecia areata. Some clones in this sample may be carry-over from other donors' samples. CDR3s include the opening cysteine and the closing phenylalanine or tryptophan. Each record gives: V gene, J gene, clone size, D gene, CDR3 protein, CDR3 DNA. D genes are given only for firm matches. Part of the rows lack a size; the others show once, few, many or a class for expanded clones.

TRBV6-2/TRBV6-3	TRBJ2-1	few	NA	CASSYSRSYRGRRFEQFF	TGTGCCAGCAGTTACTCGAGATCTTATAGGGGCCGGCGTTTTGAGCAGTTCTTC
TRBV7-2	TRBJ2-7	NA	NA	CASSLPGPYEQYF	TGTGCCAGCAGCTTACCAGGCCCCTACGAGCAGTACTTC
TRBV7-8	TRBJ2-1	NA	NA	CASSLVDISYNEQFF	TGTGCCAGCAGCTTAGTCGACATATCCTACAATGAGCAGTTCTTC
TRBV20-1	TRBJ2-1	few	NA	CSAPQGGVPEQFF	TGCAGTGCACCTCAGGGGGGGGTCCCTGAGCAGTTCTTC
TRBV11-2	TRBJ1-1	NA	NA	CATGRRNTEAFF	TGTGCGACGGGGCGGAGGAACACTGAAGCTTTCTTT
TRBV6-2/TRBV6-3	TRBJ2-6	NA	NA	CASSTTRGGSGANVLTF	TGTGCCAGCAGTACGACCAGGGGTGGATCTGGGGCCAACGTCCTGACTTTC
TRBV2	TRBJ2-3	few	NA	CASSEAWGQQDTQYF	TGTGCCAGCAGTGAAGCGTGGGGACAACAAGATACGCAGTATTTT
TRBV20-1	TRBJ2-3	many	NA	CSARVGSGDTQYF	TGCAGTGCTAGAGTCGGGAGTGGAGATACGCAGTATTTT
TRBV2	TRBJ2-1	many	TRBD1	CASRETGDRRLFF	TGTGCCAGCAGGGAGACAGGGGACAGGCGACTGTTCTTC
TRBV2	TRBJ1-6	many	TRBD1	CATKGQGRSPLHF	TGTGCCACTAAGGGACAGGGACGTTCACCCCTCCACTTT
TRBV6-2/TRBV6-3	TRBJ1-2	many	TRBD1	CASSPPGQGAHTF	TGTGCCAGCAGTCCCCCGGGACAGGGGGCCCACACCTTC
TRBV9	TRBJ1-1	NA	NA	CASSAGDMKTEAFF	TGTGCCAGCAGCGCAGGAGACATGAAAACTGAAGCTTTCTTT
TRBV7-8	TRBJ2-1	NA	NA	CASSFRQETRYNEQFF	TGTGCCAGCAGTTTTAGACAGGAGACACGCTACAATGAGCAGTTCTTC
TRBV28	TRBJ1-1	few	NA	CASSWTTEAFF	TGTGCCAGCAGCTGGACCACTGAAGCTTTCTTT
TRBV5-3	TRBJ2-1	many	TRBD2	CARSLERGGEFF	TGTGCCAGAAGCCTAGAGCGGGGAGGAGAGTTCTTC
TRBV6-5	TRBJ2-1	few	TRBD2	CASSYDGRENNEQFF	TGTGCCAGCAGTTACGACGGGAGGGAGAACAATGAGCAGTTCTTC
TRBV6-5	TRBJ1-1	many	TRBD1	CASSWTGTNTEAFF	TGTGCCAGCAGTTGGACAGGGACCAACACTGAAGCTTTCTTT
TRBV29-1	TRBJ2-5	NA	TRBD1	CSVEAGTGGETQYF	TGCAGCGTTGAAGCCGGGACAGGGGGCGAGACCCAGTACTTC
TRBV6-2/TRBV6-3	TRBJ2-7	many	NA	CASSYRGGIGHEQYF	TGTGCCAGCAGTTACCGTGGCGGGATCGGCCACGAGCAGTACTTC
TRBV5-1	TRBJ2-1	many	TRBD2	CASSQTSGRYNEQFF	TGCGCCAGCAGCCAGACTAGCGGGAGGTACAATGAGCAGTTCTTC
TRBV2	TRBJ2-6	NA	NA	CASMRSGAGANVLTF	TGTGCCAGCATGAGGTCAGGGGCTGGGGCCAACGTCCTGACTTTC
TRBV7-2	TRBJ1-2	few	TRBD1	CASSLDRGGGYTF	TGTGCCAGCAGCTTAGACAGGGGCGGGGGCTACACCTTC
TRBV24-1	TRBJ2-3	many	TRBD1	CATSDFHEGALSTDTQYF	TGTGCCACCAGTGATTTCCACGAGGGGGCCCTTAGCACAGATACGCAGTATTTT
TRBV9	TRBJ2-3	few	NA	CASSVESTRTDTQYF	TGTGCCAGCAGCGTAGAATCCACCCGCACAGATACGCAGTATTTT
TRBV20-1	TRBJ2-7	NA	NA	CSARDVTGGTAVDLSYEQYF	TGCAGTGCTAGAGATGTCACAGGAGGGACGGCCGTTGACCTCTCCTACGAGCAGTACTTC
TRBV6-6	TRBJ1-1	NA	TRBD1	CASSSGTGKGNTEAFF	TGTGCCAGCAGTTCCGGGACAGGGAAAGGGAACACTGAAGCTTTCTTT
TRBV7-9	TRBJ2-7	NA	TRBD2	CASTTPGGNEQYF	TGTGCCAGCACCACCCCCGGGGGGAATGAGCAGTACTTC
TRBV5-4	TRBJ1-3	many	TRBD1	CASSRDRVAGNTIYF	TGTGCCAGCAGCCGGGACAGGGTAGCTGGAAACACCATATATTTT
TRBV6-5	TRBJ2-2	few	NA	CGCRGTGELFF	TGTGGGTGTCGAGGCACCGGGGAGCTGTTTTTT
TRBV19	TRBJ1-2	NA	TRBD1	CATQTGEFYGYTF	TGTGCCACCCAGACAGGGGAGTTCTATGGCTACACCTTC
TRBV7-9	TRBJ1-2	medium-sized	NA	CASSAWTTGNYGYTF	TGTGCCAGCAGCGCCTGGACAACTGGAAACTATGGCTACACCTTC
TRBV7-2	TRBJ1-5	many	NA	CASSFSSSQPQHF	TGTGCCAGCAGCTTTTCCAGCAGTCAGCCCCAGCATTTT